The 14 T cell receptor beta chains given below trace back to one sample, sequenced in a study of spatial heterogeneity in lung cancer. Antigens of these TCRs are unknown. General study results and limits: Tumor mutation count correlated with how many alpha and beta TCRs expanded intratumorally.

TCRdb processed the 5' RACE reads anew with MiXCR; each CDR3 protein has one entry. The table records more than 15,000 distinct CDR3 sequences, around 6.2% of them present only once. Time point here: sample taken at primary tumor resection. The source was lung tumor tissue, collected at surgery. The receptors were sampled from a male donor with early-stage non-small cell lung cancer.

This clonotype occurred many times. As an off-target read in a library built for alpha chains, this beta chain has a frequency of little significance. V is TRBV3-1 and J is TRBJ2-7, with 7 positions matching TRBD1. The CDR3 is 18 amino acids. In germline, CDR1 is LGHDT, CDR2 YNNKEL (reference sequence). V was pared by 0 bases and J by 1 base, with 12 bases of the junction left unmatched. The CDR3, as DNA: TGTGCCAGCAGCCAAGAGGAGTCAGGGGGATTGCCGTCCTACGAGCAGTACTTC. This sequence encodes CASSQEESGGLPSYEQYF.

This clonotype was picked up many times. This beta chain slipped into a library made for alpha chains as a stray read, so its size is not meaningful. The chain combines TRBV11-2 with TRBJ1-1, with D unresolved. The CDR3 is 13 residues long. The V gene's germline CDR1 is SGHAT and CDR2 FQNNGV. The ends were cut back, 5 bases at V and 3 bases at J, with 10 bases in the middle. In nucleotides, the CDR3 is TGTGCCAGCAGCCCGCGTATAGACACTGAAGCTTTCTTT. This codes for CASSPRIDTEAFF.

This clonotype was detected ten times or more. This beta chain represents an off-target read in a library built for alpha chains; its size is of limited meaning. V is TRBV28 and J is TRBJ1-3; D gene uncertain. This CDR3 spans 14 amino acids. The germline V and J ends were trimmed by 6 bases and 0 bases, with 9 bases remaining between them. CDR1 and CDR2 (germline): MDHEN, SYDVKM. The chain's CDR3 is CASRSWSSGNTIYF. CDR3 DNA: TGTGCCAGCAGAAGCTGGAGCTCTGGAAACACCATATATTTT.

This clonotype was observed at least ten times. A library made for alpha chains picked up this beta chain off target, so its size means little. V gene TRBV2 combines with J gene TRBJ2-1; 7 bases fit TRBD1. Germline CDR1 and CDR2: SNHLY and FYNNEI. The junction had 2 bases not matched to a gene; V was cut back by 4 bases and J by 8 bases. The CDR3 is 12 residues long. This CDR3 is CASSGTGHEQFF. In DNA form, the CDR3 reads TGTGCCAGCAGTGGGACAGGTCATGAGCAGTTCTTC.

At least ten counts were recorded for this clonotype. A library made for alpha chains picked up this beta chain off target, so its size means little. This chain uses TRBV20-1 with TRBJ1-4, with D perhaps matching TRBD1 (5 bases). V gave up 5 bases and J gave up 0 bases, with 13 bases separating them. CDR3 length: 15 amino acids. Per the germline V gene, CDR1 is DFQATT and CDR2 is SNEGSKA (reference sequence). Here the CDR3 reads CSAHTPGATNEKLFF. As DNA, the CDR3 is TGCAGTGCTCATACCCCGGGGGCAACTAATGAAAAACTGTTTTTT.

This clonotype was observed many times. With the library built for alpha chains, this beta chain is off target and its frequency is not meaningful. The rearrangement uses TRBV3-1 and TRBJ2-7; unclear D gene. Germline V CDR1 and CDR2: LGHDT, YNNKEL (reference sequence). This CDR3 has 13 residues. V was trimmed by 1 base and J by 6 bases, leaving 10 bases between them. The CDR3 protein is CASSQAADTEQYF. DNA for the CDR3: TGTGCCAGCAGCCAAGCGGCAGACACCGAGCAGTACTTC.

Many counts were recorded for this clonotype. Little can be read into the size of this beta chain, an off-target read in a library designed for alpha chains. This chain links TRBV7-2 with TRBJ2-3; no clear D. Germline CDR1 and CDR2: SGHTA and FQGNSA. This CDR3 has 14 residues. V lost 5 bases, J lost 0 bases, and 9 bases lay in between. CDR3 loop: CASSVTTSTDTQYF. The CDR3 bases are TGTGCCAGCAGCGTAACGACTAGCACAGATACGCAGTATTTT.

This clonotype showed up many times. Found in a library prepared for alpha chains, this beta chain is an off-target read, and its abundance has little meaning. The chain carries TRBV7-9 and TRBJ2-3; unclear D gene. The germline gives CDR1 SEHNR, CDR2 FQNEAQ (reference sequence). V shed 5 bases and J shed 1 base, with 16 bases lying between them. The CDR3 extends over 16 amino acids. The CDR3 DNA is TGTGCCAGCAGCGCCCGTGTCCGGGTAGGCACAGATACGCAGTATTTT. Translating gives CASSARVRVGTDTQYF.

This clonotype was counted at least ten times. The library was prepared for alpha chains; this beta chain is a stray read, so its frequency means little. V is TRBV20-1 and J is TRBJ2-5; a weak D match, TRBD2 (7 bases). This CDR3 spans 12 amino acids. Germline-derived CDR1 and CDR2 are DFQATT and SNEGSKA (reference sequence). V lost 3 bases, J lost 4 bases, and 9 bases lay in between. This chain's CDR3 is CSARRGRETQYF. The CDR3 DNA sequence: TGCAGTGCTAGGCGGGGGCGAGAGACCCAGTACTTC.

This clonotype is termed medium-sized. A library made for alpha chains picked up this beta chain off target, so its size means little. This chain joins TRBV24-1 and TRBJ2-1, with D unresolved. Germline CDR1 reads KGHDR; CDR2 reads SFDVKD. The CDR3 contains 12 residues. V was pared by 1 base and J by 3 bases, with 0 bases between. This CDR3 is CATSDFYNEQFF. The CDR3 DNA sequence: TGTGCCACCAGTGATTTCTACAATGAGCAGTTCTTC.

This clonotype was seen at least ten times. For a library built for alpha chains, this beta chain is a stray read; little rests on its size. The chain recombines TRBV12-3 or TRBV12-4 with TRBJ1-1; 8 bases fit TRBD1. The CDR3 is 14 amino acids. V lost 5 bases, J lost 4 bases, and 6 bases stayed unmatched. The CDR3 is CASSPRTGSTEAFF. CDR3 nucleotides: TGTGCCAGCAGTCCGAGGACAGGGAGCACTGAAGCTTTCTTT.

About this clonotype itself: A much larger clone sits a single nucleotide away, making a read error possible. Since it is a stray read in a library aimed at alpha chains, this beta chain has a size that is not meaningful. This chain uses TRBV19 with TRBJ1-1; D gene ambiguous. CDR1 and CDR2 (germline): LNHDA, SQIVND (reference sequence). Trimming shortened V by 3 bases and J by 2 bases, and 7 bases separated the two germline ends. The CDR3 spans 13 residues. The CDR3 sequence is CASSISGNTEAFF. The CDR3 DNA reads as TGTGCCAGTAGTATCAGTGGAAACACTGAAGCTTTCTTT.

In this sample, this clonotype turned up many times. This beta chain is an unintended read in a library built for alpha chains; its size means little. The V gene is TRBV28, the J gene TRBJ2-7; TRBD2 agrees at 7 bases. Germline trimming cut 6 bases from V and 7 bases from J; bases unmatched to any gene: 6. The CDR3 extends over 12 amino acids. Looked up from germline, CDR1 is MDHEN and CDR2 is SYDVKM. This CDR3 is CASSLRAGEQYF. The CDR3 coding sequence is TGTGCCAGCAGCCTACGAGCGGGAGAGCAGTACTTC.

This clonotype has a count of ten or more. This beta chain was picked up by a library intended for alpha chains and is off target, so its count carries little meaning. The chain couples TRBV29-1 to TRBJ2-7; the match to TRBD1 covers 12 bases. V trimming: 3 bases; J trimming: 7 bases; junction bases outside the gene matches: 4. This CDR3 spans 13 amino acids. Germline CDR1 is SQVTM and CDR2 is ANQGSEA. This CDR3 is CSVEGQGAGEQYF. The DNA for the CDR3 is TGCAGCGTTGAGGGACAGGGGGCTGGAGAGCAGTACTTC.